A selection of T cell receptor beta chains follows, all from one sample in a study of breast tumors, draining lymph nodes, adjacent tissues. Via MiXCR, TCRdb re-called the multiplex PCR reads, giving one row per CDR3 protein. Here the sample spans under 250,000 distinct CDR3 sequences, roughly 32% being singletons. Sample: axillary lymph node tissue. Receptor source: a female donor with breast cancer. Some clones in this sample may be carry-over from other donors' samples. Each CDR3 is given with its conserved first and last residue. D genes are given only for firm matches. Size is omitted from some rows. Given values are once, few, many or a class for expanded clones.

j_call	d_call	clone_size	v_call	cdr3_nt	cdr3_aa
TRBJ2-3	.	many	TRBV11-3	TGTGCCAGCAGCTTACACAGGGCGAACACAGATACGCAGTATTTT	CASSLHRANTDTQYF
TRBJ2-2	TRBD2	.	TRBV7-6	TGTGCCAGCAGCTTTCGAGAGCGGGAGGGGAACACCGGGCAGCTGTTTTTT	CASSFREREGNTGQLFF
TRBJ1-2	.	many	TRBV7-7	TGTGCTAGCAGCTTAGAGTGGACATATTCCTATGGCTACCCCTTC	CASSLEWTYSYGYPF
TRBJ2-1	TRBD2	many	TRBV7-9	TGTGCCAGCAGCTTAGGACTAGCGGCCCACAATGAGCAGTTCTTC	CASSLGLAAHNEQFF
TRBJ1-2	.	.	TRBV12-3/TRBV12-4	TGTGCCAGCAGTCGAACTAACTATGGCTACACCTTC	CASSRTNYGYTF
TRBJ1-4	.	many	TRBV2	TGTGCCAGCAGGACAGACACTAATGAAAAACTGTTTTTT	CASRTDTNEKLFF
TRBJ2-7	TRBD2	many	TRBV14	TGTGCCAGCAGCCAGTTGGGGGGACTAGGGGCCTACGAGCAGTACTTC	CASSQLGGLGAYEQYF
TRBJ2-3	.	many	TRBV12-3/TRBV12-4	TGTGCCAGCAGTTTTTTGGGGGAGCAAGATACGCAGTATTTT	CASSFLGEQDTQYF
TRBJ2-2	TRBD1	.	TRBV7-2	TGTGCCAGCAGCTTACAGGGGGCGATCCTCGCCGGGGAGCTGTTTTTT	CASSLQGAILAGELFF
TRBJ2-2	.	many	TRBV24-1	TGTGCCACCAGTGATTTCCCTCACAGGGCGAAGGACACCGGGGAGCTGTTTTTT	CATSDFPHRAKDTGELFF
TRBJ2-3	.	many	TRBV6-6	TGTGCCAGCAGGCCCGGGATCGGGGCAGATACGCAGTATTTT	CASRPGIGADTQYF
TRBJ2-3	TRBD1	.	TRBV28	TGTGCCAGCAGTTTATCGGGACAGGGCTTATCAGATACGCAGTATTTT	CASSLSGQGLSDTQYF
TRBJ1-2	.	many	TRBV5-8	TGTGCCAGCAGCTTGGCCAGGGTCCGCGGCTACACCTTC	CASSLARVRGYTF
TRBJ2-1	TRBD2	many	TRBV20-1	TGCAGTGCTAGGGTGGCTAGCGGGAGCTCCTACAATGAGCAGTTCTTC	CSARVASGSSYNEQFF
TRBJ2-6	.	many	TRBV6-5	TGTGCCAGCAGTTACTCTAGGGGTAGCTCTGGGGCCAACGTCCTGACTTTC	CASSYSRGSSGANVLTF
TRBJ2-7	.	.	TRBV28	TGTGCCAGCAGGTCCGAGGGTTCAGGGGCGGGGGAGCAGTACTTC	CASRSEGSGAGEQYF
TRBJ2-3	.	many	TRBV15	TGTGCCACCAGCAGAGTGGCAGATACGCAGTATTTT	CATSRVADTQYF
TRBJ1-1	.	.	TRBV7-6	TGTGCCAGCAGTCCTCCCCTGGTCGGAGGGATTATGAACCCTGAAGCTTTCTTT	CASSPPLVGGIMNPEAFF
TRBJ2-7	.	many	TRBV20-1	TGCAGTGTTGTTCCTCCAGGGGCAGATAGGATAATTTCCTACGAGCAGTACTTC	CSVVPPGADRIISYEQYF